This TCR beta chain emerged from a study of shared clonotypes between healthy human individuals. The CDR3 consists of 15 residues. Germline V gene sequence: CDR1 SNHLY, CDR2 FYNNEI. The trim removed 6 bases at V and 4 bases at J, leaving 4 bases unmatched. Profiled with immunoSEQ multiplex PCR; TCRdb holds only in-frame clones, not every one. There are millions of clones in the sample; roughly 92% occur only once, and roughly 0.13% lies in the top ten. The receptor was derived from a man younger than 35 in good health. The specimen sequenced was naive CD4+ T cells sorted from blood. As for subset: CD45RA+ positively selected. The rearrangement links TRBV2 to TRBJ2-3, with TRBD2 identical over 13 bases. This chain's CDR3 is CASREGLAGSDTQYF. The CDR3 bases are TGTGCCAGCAGGGAGGGACTAGCGGGATCAGATACGCAGTATTTT. Full variable domain (remainder filled in from reference TRBV2 and TRBJ2-3): EPEVTQTPSHQVTQMGQEVILRCVPISNHLYFYWYRQILGQKVEFLVSFYNNEISEKSEIFDDQFSVERPDGSNFTLKIRSTKLEDSAMYFCASREGLAGSDTQYFGPGTRLTVL.